The entry that follows covers one TCR beta chain sequence. The target antigen is unknown. Patients who had autoimmune disease history or got systemic immunosuppression were left out. The data are from a study of OX40 agonist ivuxolimab in advanced cancers. Across the study: A mean age of about 59 years, range about 20 to 79, was recorded, and approximately 85% were male.

The V gene's germline CDR1 is SGHRS and CDR2 YFSETQ. The CDR3 spans 13 residues. Between the trimmed V and J ends, which lost 0 bases and 10 bases, there was a span of 8 bases. The data were produced by immunoSEQ multiplex PCR, yet TCRdb's version contains in-frame clones alone and is incomplete. The sample has some 96,000 clones, about 89% seen once; the top ten hold less than 0.2%. Findings of the study overall: CD4+ and CD8+ blood T cells expanded clonally by week 6 at 0.1 to 3.0 mg/kg. Clonal expansion among partial responders at 0.1-3.0 mg/kg ranked near the lowest.

This chain connects TRBV5-1 to TRBJ1-6; unclear D gene. The sequencing used CD4+ or CD8+ T cells sorted from blood, collected in a trial of the OX40 agonist ivuxolimab. The clonotype originates from an adult with an advanced solid tumor such as melanoma, head and neck, liver or kidney cancer. The CDR3 spells CASSLAWESPLHF. The CDR3 region has the DNA TGCGCCAGCAGCTTGGCATGGGAATCACCCCTCCACTTT.